A selection of T cell receptor beta chains follows, all from one sample in a study of cytomegalovirus exposure and HLA in healthy donors. TCRdb's copy holds only in-frame clones and misses some; the assay was immunoSEQ multiplex PCR. The data contain 160,000 or so clones, about 85% of them singletons. Material: PBMCs. The source of these receptors is a woman between 18 and 29 years old in good health and CMV-seronegative. Each CDR3 is given with its conserved first and last residue. The order of the fields is J gene, clone size, CDR3 length, V gene, D gene, CDR3 protein, CDR3 DNA. The D gene is left open where the match is weak. Clone size is not always given. Where it is, it says once, few, many or a class for expanded clones.

>TRBJ2-1|once|12|TRBV29-1|.
CSVRSSYNEQFF
TGCAGCGTCCGGAGCTCCTACAATGAGCAGTTCTTC
>TRBJ2-2|.|16|TRBV4-3|TRBD1
CASSQDTGVNTGELFF
TGCGCCAGCAGCCAAGATACAGGGGTGAACACCGGGGAGCTGTTTTTT
>TRBJ1-6|.|15|TRBV10-3|TRBD1
CAISSRTGGFSPLHF
TGTGCCATCAGTTCCCGGACAGGGGGCTTTTCACCCCTCCACTTT
>TRBJ1-3|.|15|TRBV7-9|.
CASSREGSRRNTIYF
TGTGCCAGCAGCCGGGAGGGGAGCCGGAGAAACACCATATATTTT
>TRBJ2-5|.|14|TRBV7-9|.
CASSFSDRQETQYF
TGTGCCAGCAGCTTTTCTGACAGACAAGAGACCCAGTACTTC
>TRBJ2-6|.|15|TRBV7-3|.
CASSLEGAGANVLTF
TGTGCCAGCAGCTTAGAGGGGGCTGGGGCCAACGTCCTGACTTTC
>TRBJ2-3|.|16|TRBV4-3|.
CASSQGDFPPTDTQYF
TGCGCCAGCAGCCAGGGGGACTTTCCACCCACAGATACGCAGTATTTT
>TRBJ2-7|once|12|TRBV15|.
CATSRTPGHKYF
TGTGCCACCAGCAGAACTCCGGGACATAAGTACTTC
>TRBJ2-1|.|15|TRBV5-4|TRBD2
CASSFPSGGPNEQFF
TGTGCCAGCAGCTTCCCTAGCGGGGGCCCCAATGAGCAGTTCTTC
>TRBJ1-2|.|15|TRBV5-4|TRBD1
CASSLAGGRGYGCTF
TGTGCCAGCAGCTTGGCCGGGGGCAGGGGGTATGGCTGCACCTTC
>TRBJ1-2|.|16|TRBV30|.
CAWSLTGPRRSGGYTF
TGTGCCTGGAGCCTAACAGGGCCCCGCCGTAGTGGGGGCTACACCTTC
>TRBJ1-2|once|13|TRBV6-1|TRBD1
CASSVGQYYGYTF
TGTGCCAGCAGTGTGGGACAGTACTATGGCTACACCTTC
>TRBJ2-1|.|16|TRBV19|TRBD2
CASSFHSAGVGFEQFF
TGTGCCAGTAGTTTCCACTCAGCGGGAGTAGGCTTTGAGCAGTTCTTC
>TRBJ1-6|.|10|TRBV20-1|.
CSARGRQCHF
TGCAGTGCTAGAGGCCGACAGTGTCACTTT
>TRBJ2-5|.|17|TRBV28|.
CASSAPAPGGIQETQYF
TGTGCCAGCAGTGCGCCCGCCCCAGGGGGGATTCAAGAGACCCAGTACTTC
>TRBJ2-1|.|14|TRBV30|TRBD2
CAWTGLGSSNEQFF
TGTGCCTGGACCGGACTAGGGTCCTCCAATGAGCAGTTCTTC
>TRBJ1-2|few|14|TRBV7-2|TRBD1
CASSLGQGLGGYTF
TGTGCCAGCAGCCTGGGACAGGGGCTAGGGGGCTACACCTTC
>TRBJ2-7|.|14|TRBV28|.
CASSFVGGSYEQYF
TGTGCCAGCAGTTTTGTCGGAGGTTCCTACGAGCAGTACTTC
>TRBJ2-1|.|15|TRBV9|TRBD2
CASTSGLALYNEQFF
TGTGCCAGCACCTCGGGACTAGCCCTTTACAATGAGCAGTTCTTC
>TRBJ2-3|once|15|TRBV7-2|TRBD2
CASSISGGDTDTQYF
TGTGCCAGCAGCATTAGCGGGGGTGACACAGATACGCAGTATTTT
>TRBJ2-1|.|14|TRBV2|.
CASSERGQYNEQFF
TGTGCCAGCAGTGAGAGAGGACAGTACAATGAGCAGTTCTTC
>TRBJ2-6|few|19|TRBV30|TRBD1
CAWSLRGDRARSGANVLTF
TGTGCCTGGAGTCTTCGGGGGGACAGGGCTCGCTCTGGGGCCAACGTCCTGACTTTC
>TRBJ2-1|.|14|TRBV15|TRBD1
CATSSTGAYNEQFF
TGTGCCACCAGCAGCACAGGGGCCTACAATGAGCAGTTCTTC
>TRBJ1-2|few|15|TRBV4-1|TRBD1
CASSPLDRDNYGYTF
TGCGCCAGCAGCCCTCTTGACAGGGACAACTATGGCTACACCTTC
>TRBJ2-5|.|15|TRBV7-9|.
CASSQGPGIRETQYF
TGTGCCAGCAGTCAAGGTCCGGGGATCCGGGAGACCCAGTACTTC
>TRBJ2-5|once|10|TRBV20-1|.
CSAGNYGQYF
TGCAGTGCTGGTAACTACGGGCAGTACTTC
>TRBJ2-1|.|15|TRBV5-5|.
CASSRFVSSYNEQFF
TGTGCCAGCAGCCGCTTCGTCAGCTCCTACAATGAGCAGTTCTTC